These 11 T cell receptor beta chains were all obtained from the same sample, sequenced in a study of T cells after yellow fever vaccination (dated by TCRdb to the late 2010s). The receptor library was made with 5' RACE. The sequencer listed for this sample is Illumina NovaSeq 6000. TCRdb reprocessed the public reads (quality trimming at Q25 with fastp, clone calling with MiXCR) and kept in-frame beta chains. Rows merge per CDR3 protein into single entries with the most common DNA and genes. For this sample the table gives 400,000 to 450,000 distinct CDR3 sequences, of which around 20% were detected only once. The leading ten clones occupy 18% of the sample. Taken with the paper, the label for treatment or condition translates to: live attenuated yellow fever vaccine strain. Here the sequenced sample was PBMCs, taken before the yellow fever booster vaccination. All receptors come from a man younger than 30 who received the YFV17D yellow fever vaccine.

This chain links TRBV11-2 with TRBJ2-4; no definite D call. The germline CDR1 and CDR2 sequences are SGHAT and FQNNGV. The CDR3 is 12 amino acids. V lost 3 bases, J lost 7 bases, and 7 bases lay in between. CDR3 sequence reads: CASSFDGNIQYF. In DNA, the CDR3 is TGTGCCAGCAGCTTCGACGGGAACATTCAGTACTTC.

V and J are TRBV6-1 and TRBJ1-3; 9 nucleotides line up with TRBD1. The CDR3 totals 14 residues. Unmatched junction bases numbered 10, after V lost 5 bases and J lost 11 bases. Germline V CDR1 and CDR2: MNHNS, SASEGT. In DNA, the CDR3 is TGTGCCAGCAGTACTAAAACAGGGGGCAGAGCCATATATTTT. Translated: CASSTKTGGRAIYF.

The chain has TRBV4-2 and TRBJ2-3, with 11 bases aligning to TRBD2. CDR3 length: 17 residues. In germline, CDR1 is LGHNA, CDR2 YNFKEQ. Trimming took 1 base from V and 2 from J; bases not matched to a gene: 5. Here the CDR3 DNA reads TGTGCCAGCAGCCAAGGCGGGACTAGCGGCGTCACAGATACGCAGTATTTT. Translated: CASSQGGTSGVTDTQYF.

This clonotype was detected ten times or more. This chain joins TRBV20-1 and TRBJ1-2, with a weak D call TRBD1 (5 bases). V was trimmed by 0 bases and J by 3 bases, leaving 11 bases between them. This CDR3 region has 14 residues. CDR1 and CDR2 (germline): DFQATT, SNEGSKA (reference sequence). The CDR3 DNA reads TGCAGTGCTAGAGATTACGGCAGGGACTATGGCTACACCTTC. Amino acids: CSARDYGRDYGYTF.

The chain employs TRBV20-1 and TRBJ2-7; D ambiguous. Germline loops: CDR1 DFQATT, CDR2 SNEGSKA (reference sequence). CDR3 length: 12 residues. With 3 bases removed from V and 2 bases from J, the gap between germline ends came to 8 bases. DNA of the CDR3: TGCAGTGCTAGTTCCTCTACCTACGAGCAGTACTTC. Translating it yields CSASSSTYEQYF.

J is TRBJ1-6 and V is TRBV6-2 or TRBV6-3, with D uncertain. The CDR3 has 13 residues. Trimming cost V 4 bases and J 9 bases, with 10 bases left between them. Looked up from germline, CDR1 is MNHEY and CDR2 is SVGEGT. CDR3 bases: TGTGCCAGCAGTTCGAGGCATTCTTCACCCCTCCACTTT. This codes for CASSSRHSSPLHF.

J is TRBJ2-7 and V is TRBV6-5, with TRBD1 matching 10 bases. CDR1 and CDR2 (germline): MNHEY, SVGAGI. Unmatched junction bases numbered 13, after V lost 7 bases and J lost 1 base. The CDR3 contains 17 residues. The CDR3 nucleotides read TGTGCCAGCACCTCTTCCGGGAGGGACAGGGGATCCTACGAGCAGTACTTC. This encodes CASTSSGRDRGSYEQYF.

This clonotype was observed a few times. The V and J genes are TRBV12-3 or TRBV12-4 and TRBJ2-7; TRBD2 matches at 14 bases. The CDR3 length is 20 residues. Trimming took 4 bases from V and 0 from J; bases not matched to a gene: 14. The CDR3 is CASSSTRRGLAGVGSYEQYV. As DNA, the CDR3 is TGTGCCAGCAGTTCCACCCGACGGGGACTAGCGGGAGTTGGCTCCTACGAGCAGTACGTC.

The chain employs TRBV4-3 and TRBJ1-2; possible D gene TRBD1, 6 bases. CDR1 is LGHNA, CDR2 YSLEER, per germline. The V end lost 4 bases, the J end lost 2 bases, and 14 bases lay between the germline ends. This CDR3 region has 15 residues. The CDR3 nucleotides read TGCGCCAGCAGCCGAATGAGGACAGCCAACTATGGCTACACCTTC. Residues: CASSRMRTANYGYTF.

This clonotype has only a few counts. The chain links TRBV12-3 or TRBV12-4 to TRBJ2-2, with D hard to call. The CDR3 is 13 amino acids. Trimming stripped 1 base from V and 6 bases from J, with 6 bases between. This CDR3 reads CASSLGWAGELFF. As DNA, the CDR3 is TGTGCCAGCAGTTTAGGTTGGGCCGGGGAGCTGTTTTTT.

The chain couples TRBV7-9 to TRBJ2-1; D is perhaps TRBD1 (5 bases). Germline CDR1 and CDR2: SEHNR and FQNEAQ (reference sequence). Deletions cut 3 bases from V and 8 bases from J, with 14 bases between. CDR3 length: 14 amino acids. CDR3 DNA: TGTGCCAGCAGCTTGGGGCAGACCCCCCATGAGCAGTTCTTC. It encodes CASSLGQTPHEQFF.